This is a list of T cell receptor beta chains from one sample in a study of cytomegalovirus exposure and HLA in healthy donors. Profiled with immunoSEQ multiplex PCR; TCRdb holds only in-frame clones, not every one. The repertoire has about 140,000 clones, 55% to 80% of them found once; the top ten carry about an eighth. The sample consisted of PBMCs. Receptors were obtained from a human donor in good health. Each CDR3 is given with its conserved first and last residue. A D gene is named only where the DNA matches it firmly. Only part of the rows carry a size: once, few, many, or a class if the clone is expanded.

clone_size j_call d_call v_call cdr3_aa cdr3_nt
NA TRBJ2-1 TRBD2 TRBV18 CASSPKLAGGRNEQFF TGTGCCAGCTCACCGAAACTAGCGGGAGGTCGGAATGAGCAGTTCTTC
NA TRBJ1-2 NA TRBV10-3 CAIGTLANYGYTF TGTGCCATCGGTACACTAGCTAACTATGGCTACACCTTC
NA TRBJ1-2 NA TRBV19 CASSPEGYGYTF TGTGCCAGTAGCCCTGAGGGATATGGCTACACCTTC
NA TRBJ2-3 NA TRBV6-5 CASSYSKGRGADTQYF TGTGCCAGCAGTTACTCGAAGGGGCGCGGAGCAGATACGCAGTATTTT
once TRBJ1-1 NA TRBV7-9 CSSSYGEGQGAFF TGTTCCAGCAGCTACGGGGAGGGGCAAGGAGCTTTCTTT
NA TRBJ2-7 NA TRBV19 CASSIVGSSYEQYF TGTGCCAGTAGTATAGTTGGGAGCTCCTACGAGCAGTACTTC
NA TRBJ2-7 NA TRBV30 CAWGSSAAYEQYF TGTGCCTGGGGTTCTTCAGCGGCCTACGAGCAGTACTTC
NA TRBJ2-7 NA TRBV7-9 CASSPLGESYEQYF TGTGCCAGCAGCCCCCTGGGCGAGAGCTACGAGCAGTACTTC
once TRBJ2-7 NA TRBV2 CASSEILVGEQYF TGTGCCAGCAGTGAGATACTAGTGGGAGAGCAGTACTTC
NA TRBJ2-7 NA TRBV12-5 CASGYPGGYEQYF TGTGCTAGTGGCTACCCAGGTGGTTACGAGCAGTACTTC
NA TRBJ2-7 TRBD1 TRBV7-2 CASSLDRDRGYEQYF TGTGCCAGCAGCCTCGACCGGGACAGGGGCTACGAGCAGTACTTC
NA TRBJ2-1 NA TRBV29-1 CSVEEIRGEQFF TGCAGCGTTGAAGAAATCAGGGGTGAGCAGTTCTTC
NA TRBJ1-1 TRBD1 TRBV6-5 CASRDRGEAFF TGTGCCAGCAGGGACAGGGGAGAAGCTTTCTTT
few TRBJ2-2 TRBD2 TRBV5-6 CASSLGLAVTGELFF TGTGCCAGCAGCTTGGGACTAGCGGTCACCGGGGAGCTGTTTTTT
NA TRBJ2-2 TRBD2 TRBV2 CASSGPGLAGDSYAGELFF TGTGCCAGCAGTGGGCCGGGACTAGCGGGAGATAGTTACGCCGGGGAGCTGTTTTTT
NA TRBJ2-1 NA TRBV4-1 CASSQEASATIYNEQFF TGCGCCAGCAGCCAAGAGGCTAGCGCAACGATCTACAATGAGCAGTTCTTC
NA TRBJ2-7 NA TRBV15 CATSRDRGSSYEQYF TGTGCCACCAGCAGAGACCGGGGGAGCTCCTACGAGCAGTACTTC
NA TRBJ1-1 NA TRBV7-9 CASSVSTQNTEAFF TGTGCCAGCAGCGTTTCCACACAGAACACTGAAGCTTTCTTT
NA TRBJ2-7 TRBD2 TRBV2 CASRGTIYEQYF TGTGCCAGCAGGGGGACTATCTACGAGCAGTACTTC
NA TRBJ2-7 NA TRBV7-9 CASSLAMGRSRYEQYF TGTGCCAGCAGCTTAGCGATGGGCCGCTCCCGCTACGAGCAGTACTTC
NA TRBJ1-5 NA TRBV6-5 CASSYSGPNQPQHF TGTGCCAGCAGTTACTCTGGGCCCAATCAGCCCCAGCATTTT
NA TRBJ1-1 NA TRBV5-1 CASSFTVNTEAFF TGCGCCAGCAGCTTTACAGTGAACACTGAAGCTTTCTTT
once TRBJ2-1 NA TRBV7-9 CASSPETNEQFF TGTGCCAGCAGCCCAGAGACTAATGAGCAGTTCTTC
NA TRBJ2-2 NA TRBV4-1 CASNVREGPGELFF TGCGCCAGCAACGTACGGGAAGGGCCCGGGGAGCTGTTTTTT
once TRBJ2-5 NA TRBV12-1 CARMSAGVVTQYF TGTGCCAGGATGTCGGCGGGAGTTGTGACCCAGTACTTC
many TRBJ2-3 NA TRBV1 CTSSPGGTDTQYF TGCACCAGCAGCCCTGGCGGGACAGATACGCAGTATTTT
NA TRBJ2-2 TRBD1 TRBV12-5 CASGFSTGGSSTGELFF TGTGCTAGTGGTTTCTCTACAGGGGGCTCGAGCACCGGGGAGCTGTTTTTT
NA TRBJ1-1 NA TRBV7-2 CASSRWPFKAFF TGTGCCAGCAGCCGATGGCCCTTTAAAGCTTTCTTT
few TRBJ2-5 TRBD1 TRBV9 CASSITGTGGETQYF TGTGCCAGCAGCATAACCGGGACAGGAGGGGAGACCCAGTACTTC
once TRBJ2-7 NA TRBV7-9 CASSLGAGGTYEQYF TGTGCCAGCAGCTTAGGGGCAGGGGGGACCTACGAGCAGTACTTC
few TRBJ2-7 NA TRBV14 CASSQDGYSSYEQYF TGTGCCAGCAGCCAAGATGGGTACAGCTCCTACGAGCAGTACTTC
NA TRBJ1-1 NA TRBV15 CATSIRAMNTEAFF TGTGCCACCAGCATAAGAGCCATGAACACTGAAGCTTTCTTT
NA TRBJ1-5 TRBD1 TRBV30 CAWSETGLGNQPQHF TGTGCCTGGAGTGAGACAGGGCTTGGCAATCAGCCCCAGCATTTT
NA TRBJ1-2 NA TRBV10-1 CASSDRYNSGYTF TGCGCCAGCAGTGATCGGTATAATTCGGGCTACACCTTC
NA TRBJ1-3 NA TRBV5-1 CASSLGAGSSGNTIYF TGCGCCAGCAGCTTGGGGGCCGGATCTTCTGGAAACACCATATATTTT
NA TRBJ2-3 NA TRBV18 CASSPPSGPDTQYF TGTGCCAGCTCACCACCCTCAGGGCCAGATACGCAGTATTTT
NA TRBJ2-7 TRBD1 TRBV4-1 CASSRETGTGVYEQYF TGCGCCAGCAGCCGAGAAACCGGGACAGGGGTCTACGAGCAGTACTTC
NA TRBJ1-5 NA TRBV7-8 CASSLSPLSIQPQHF TGTGCCAGCAGCTTATCACCCTTAAGCATTCAGCCCCAGCATTTT
NA TRBJ1-5 TRBD1 TRBV6-5 CASSFRTGRQPQHF TGTGCCAGCAGTTTCAGGACAGGGCGCCAGCCCCAGCATTTT
NA TRBJ1-6 NA TRBV27 CASSLLRVINSPLHF TGTGCCAGCAGTTTACTCAGGGTTATTAATTCACCCCTCCACTTT
NA TRBJ2-1 NA TRBV9 CASSDGGYEQFF TGTGCCAGCAGTGACGGGGGATATGAGCAGTTCTTC
few TRBJ2-5 NA TRBV15 CATSTLTVQETQYF TGTGCCACCAGCACCTTGACAGTCCAAGAGACCCAGTACTTC
NA TRBJ1-5 NA TRBV5-5 CASSWGTNNQPQHF TGTGCCAGCAGCTGGGGGACAAACAATCAGCCCCAGCATTTT
NA TRBJ2-5 TRBD1 TRBV29-1 CSVAPPGGLGETQYF TGCAGCGTTGCCCCGCCAGGGGGCCTAGGGGAGACCCAGTACTTC
NA TRBJ2-4 TRBD1 TRBV23-1 CASIYGPNGPSRDRADIQYF TGCGCCAGCATTTATGGGCCCAATGGCCCGAGCCGGGACAGGGCGGACATTCAGTACTTC
NA TRBJ2-1 NA TRBV4-2 CASSPSTGLGYNEQFF TGTGCCAGCAGCCCTTCCACGGGACTCGGCTACAATGAGCAGTTCTTC
NA TRBJ2-5 TRBD2 TRBV18 CASSPGLAGGRETQYF TGTGCCAGCTCACCAGGACTAGCGGGAGGTCGGGAGACCCAGTACTTC
few TRBJ1-5 NA TRBV7-9 CASSPRSGNQPQHF TGTGCCAGCAGCCCCAGGTCGGGCAATCAGCCCCAGCATTTT
NA TRBJ1-6 NA TRBV19 CASSLGEEALHF TGTGCCAGTAGTCTCGGAGAGGAGGCCCTCCACTTT
NA TRBJ1-2 NA TRBV18 CASSPGATNYGYTF TGTGCCAGCTCACCTGGGGCCACCAACTATGGCTACACCTTC
NA TRBJ2-1 TRBD2 TRBV7-6 CASSLGASGGPFRGNEQFF TGTGCCAGCAGCTTAGGGGCTAGCGGGGGCCCTTTTAGGGGGAATGAGCAGTTCTTC
NA TRBJ1-1 NA TRBV5-1 CASSLGGGTEAFF TGCGCCAGCAGCTTGGGAGGGGGCACTGAAGCTTTCTTT